Sequencing of this TCR beta chain was carried out in a study of cytomegalovirus exposure and HLA in healthy donors. Study observations and caveats: CMV antigen specificity was confirmed in vitro for a few CMV-associated chains.

Turning to this clone: Its antigen is as yet unknown.

Sequencing was performed with immunoSEQ multiplex PCR; in TCRdb, only in-frame clones are kept and a portion is missing. The sample lists 150,000 or so clones, 75% to 90% occurring once. Sequenced: PBMCs. The receptor was isolated from a man aged 18 to 29 in good health and CMV-seropositive.

CDR3 nucleotide sequence: TGTGCCAGCAGTGGGGCGGGGCTCTATAATTCACCCCTCCACTTT. It codes for CASSGAGLYNSPLHF. The V call is TRBV6-1, the J call TRBJ1-6, with a tentative D call TRBD1 (5 bases). The CDR3 length is 15 residues. Germline values: CDR1 MNHNS, CDR2 SASEGT. Between the trimmed V and J ends, which lost 4 bases and 3 bases, there was a span of 10 bases.